This T cell receptor (beta chain) was identified in a study of control samples from healthy donors and cancer patients. CDR1 LNHDA and CDR2 SQIVND come from the germline V gene (reference sequence). The CDR3 totals 15 residues. V shed 3 bases and J 5 bases; nucleotides not matched to a gene: 9. The count of this clone is one. Generated by immunoSEQ multiplex PCR, the TCRdb table keeps only in-frame clones and is missing some. The table includes some 250,000 clones, more than 65% detected once. This chain links TRBV19 with TRBJ1-1, with 7 bases lining up with TRBD1. Sequenced input: PBMCs. This clonotype was obtained from a woman aged 55-70 years with lung cancer. CDR3 coding DNA: TGTGCCAGTAGTATCTCAGGGGGGACGGGGACTGAAGCTTTCTTT. This encodes CASSISGGTGTEAFF.